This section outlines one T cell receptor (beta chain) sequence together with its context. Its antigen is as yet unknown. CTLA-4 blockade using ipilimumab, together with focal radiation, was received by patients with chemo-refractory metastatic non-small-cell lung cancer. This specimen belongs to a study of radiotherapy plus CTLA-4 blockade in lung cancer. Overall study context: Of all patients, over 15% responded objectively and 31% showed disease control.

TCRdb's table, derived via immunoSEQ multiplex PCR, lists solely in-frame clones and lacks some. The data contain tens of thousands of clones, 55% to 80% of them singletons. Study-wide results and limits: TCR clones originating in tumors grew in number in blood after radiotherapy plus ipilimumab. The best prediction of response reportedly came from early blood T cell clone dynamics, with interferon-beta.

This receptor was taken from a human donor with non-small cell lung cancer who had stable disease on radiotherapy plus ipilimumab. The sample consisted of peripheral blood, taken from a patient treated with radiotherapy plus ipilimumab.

CDR3 bases: TGTGCCAGCAGCTTAGTCACACAGGGGGCGCGCTACGAGCAGTACTTC. The encoded protein is CASSLVTQGARYEQYF. This chain connects TRBV11-3 to TRBJ2-7; TRBD1 matches at 9 bases. The length of the CDR3 is 16 residues. CDR1 is SGHNT, CDR2 YENEEA, per germline. Losses at the gene ends were 1 base for V and 3 bases for J; bases not matched to a gene: 7.